Given below is one TCR beta chain in context. Its target is not known. CDR1 is LNHDA and CDR2 is SQIVND in the germline V gene (reference sequence). The CDR3 runs to 13 residues. The ends lost 2 bases at V and 5 bases at J; junction bases unmatched: 2. This record belongs to a study of cytomegalovirus exposure and HLA in healthy donors. Across the whole study: The same platform was used for the 90 to 150 validation repertoires as for the approximately 720 first-cohort repertoires, as reported in a later analysis.

Clones were read by immunoSEQ multiplex PCR, and TCRdb kept only the in-frame ones, dropping some. This repertoire shows 76,000 or so clones, roughly 95% found once; its top ten account for 2.5% to 3.5%. Study-wide results and limits: Published work reported that the classifier diagnosed cytomegalovirus status with high specificity and sensitivity. Usually a TCR sequence was rare, but some public TCRs were found in many donors. About 180 TCR beta chains were listed as cytomegalovirus-associated.

The specimen sequenced was PBMCs. The rearrangement joins TRBV19 to TRBJ2-7; 8 bases fit TRBD2. The sequence came from a woman between 18 and 29 years old in good health and CMV-seropositive. CDR3 amino acids: CASSILAGHEQYF. CDR3 in DNA: TGTGCCAGTAGTATACTAGCGGGCCACGAGCAGTACTTC.